The rows below give T cell receptor beta chains drawn from one sample of a study of T cell responses to AZD1222 COVID-19 vaccine. The table came from immunoSEQ multiplex PCR; TCRdb's copy has only in-frame clones and leaves some out. The sample holds about 150,000 clones, approximately 92% seen once. Sequencing was performed on peripheral blood, taken 28 days after the second AZD1222 dose. These TCRs come from an adult who received the AZD1222 COVID-19 vaccine. Both conserved end residues are part of each CDR3. The D gene is left open where the match is weak. For some rows the clone size is stated as once, few or many, or as a class when expanded; others skip it.

v_call	d_call	clone_size	j_call	cdr3_nt	cdr3_aa
TRBV3-1/TRBV3-2	-	-	TRBJ1-2	TGTGCCAGCACCAGAGGGGGGTACTATGGCTACACCTTC	CASTRGGYYGYTF
TRBV4-1	-	-	TRBJ1-1	TGCGCCAGCAGCCAGAACACAGGGCGGGGAACTGAAGCTTTCTTT	CASSQNTGRGTEAFF
TRBV5-1	-	-	TRBJ2-1	TGCGCCAGCAGCCGTACCAATCGGGATTACAATGAGCAGTTCTTC	CASSRTNRDYNEQFF
TRBV7-2	-	-	TRBJ1-5	TGTGCCAGCAGCGCCGTGTGGAATCAGCCCCAGCATTTT	CASSAVWNQPQHF
TRBV19	-	-	TRBJ1-3	TGTGCCAGTAGTCCGGGACAACTCGGGAAAGAGTCCATATATTTT	CASSPGQLGKESIYF
TRBV7-9	-	-	TRBJ1-2	TGTGCCAGCAGCTTAGACAGGGCAAAGGATGGCTACACCTTC	CASSLDRAKDGYTF
TRBV27	TRBD2	-	TRBJ2-1	TGTGCCAGCAGACCGCTAGCGGGAGGGAGGGATGAGCAGTTCTTC	CASRPLAGGRDEQFF
TRBV27	TRBD2	-	TRBJ2-1	TGTGCCAGCAGTTTATCTGCTAGCGGGAGCAATGAGCAGTTCTTC	CASSLSASGSNEQFF
TRBV19	-	-	TRBJ1-3	TGTGCCAGTAGTGTTTCTTTTAACACCATATATTTT	CASSVSFNTIYF
TRBV12-3/TRBV12-4	-	-	TRBJ2-7	TGTGCCAGCAGTTTAGGGGTTATCTACGAGCAGTACTTC	CASSLGVIYEQYF
TRBV7-9	-	-	TRBJ1-1	TGTGCCAGCAGCCTGGGGCAGAACACTGAAGCTTTCTTT	CASSLGQNTEAFF
TRBV5-5	-	-	TRBJ1-2	TGTGCCAGCAGCTTGGGATTTGGACAGCTAGTCTATGGCTACACCTTC	CASSLGFGQLVYGYTF
TRBV11-2	TRBD1	-	TRBJ2-1	TGTGCCAGCAGCTTTCCCTCGCCAGGGGGCAATGAGCAGTTCTTC	CASSFPSPGGNEQFF
TRBV3-1/TRBV3-2	-	-	TRBJ2-7	TGTGCCAGCAGCCAGGTTGGGGAGCAGTACTTC	CASSQVGEQYF
TRBV5-1	-	-	TRBJ2-3	TGCGCCAGCAGCTATACGCGCCTTAGCGGTCTAGATACGCAGTATTTT	CASSYTRLSGLDTQYF
TRBV15	TRBD2	-	TRBJ2-1	TGTGCCACCAGCAGAGAAGGCGGGAGCTCCTACAATGAGCAGTTCTTC	CATSREGGSSYNEQFF
TRBV5-6	TRBD2	-	TRBJ2-5	TGTGCCAGCAGTCGAGCGGGAGCTCTCAGTCCCGAGACCCAGTACTTC	CASSRAGALSPETQYF
TRBV5-4	-	-	TRBJ2-6	TGTGCCAGCAGCTGGTCAAAGCCAAGCCTCTCTGGGGCCAACGTCCTGACTTTC	CASSWSKPSLSGANVLTF
TRBV6-5	TRBD1	-	TRBJ2-5	TGTGCCAGCAGGGAGACAGGGGGCTGGCAAGAGACCCAGTACTTC	CASRETGGWQETQYF
TRBV19	-	-	TRBJ2-6	TGTGCCAGTGAACTAGCTGGGGCCAACGTCCTGACTTTC	CASELAGANVLTF
TRBV27	-	-	TRBJ1-2	TGTGCCAGCAGTTCCCTCAGCGTCACCAGTAGCTACACCTTC	CASSSLSVTSSYTF
TRBV25-1	-	-	TRBJ2-1	TGTGCCAGCAGTGAATATGGTACCCACAATGAGCAGTTCTTC	CASSEYGTHNEQFF
TRBV6-6	TRBD1	-	TRBJ1-5	TGTGCCAGCAGCCCCGGGACAGGGGGCAATCAGCCCCAGCATTTT	CASSPGTGGNQPQHF
TRBV6-5	-	-	TRBJ1-2	TGTGCCAGCAGTCCCCGTACCTATGGCTACACCTTC	CASSPRTYGYTF
TRBV10-2	TRBD2	-	TRBJ2-3	TGCGCCAGCAGTGAGTCGGGACCGGGACTAGGTACAGATACGCAGTATTTT	CASSESGPGLGTDTQYF
TRBV27	TRBD1	-	TRBJ1-5	TGTGCCAGCAGTTTAAAATTCATCCGGGCAGGGGGATTCAATCAGCCCCAGCATTTT	CASSLKFIRAGGFNQPQHF
TRBV5-1	-	-	TRBJ2-7	TGCGCCAGCAGCGCGGACATCGGGGGCGGAACCTACGAGCAGTACTTC	CASSADIGGGTYEQYF
TRBV6-2/TRBV6-3	TRBD2	-	TRBJ2-2	TGTGCCAGCAGTTATGGGCGGGAGGTACGGAGCACCGGGGAGCTGTTTTTT	CASSYGREVRSTGELFF
TRBV24-1	TRBD1	-	TRBJ2-1	TGTGCCACCAGTGACCGATACAGGGGACAGCAGTTCTTC	CATSDRYRGQQFF
TRBV6-6	-	-	TRBJ1-6	TGTGCCAGCAGTTACTCGGATTCACCCCTCCACTTT	CASSYSDSPLHF
TRBV5-5	-	-	TRBJ1-3	TGTGCCAGCAGCTTGGATCCCCCCGGCTCTGGAAACACCATATATTTT	CASSLDPPGSGNTIYF
TRBV5-1	TRBD1	once	TRBJ1-1	TGCGCCAGCCATAGAGACAGGGGAATGAACACTGAAGCTTTCTTT	CASHRDRGMNTEAFF
TRBV3-1/TRBV3-2	TRBD2	-	TRBJ2-3	TGTGCCAGCAGCGCGACTAGCGGGGGCACAGATACGCAGTATTTT	CASSATSGGTDTQYF
TRBV6-1	-	-	TRBJ1-2	TGTGCCAGCAGGGAACGCCCCAGGGCCCCTAACTATGGCTACACCTTC	CASRERPRAPNYGYTF
TRBV25-1	TRBD1	-	TRBJ1-2	TGTGCCAGCAGTTTTTCCGGGACAGGGATCTATGGCTACACCTTC	CASSFSGTGIYGYTF
TRBV2	-	-	TRBJ1-3	TGTGCCAGCAGTCCCGACACAGGGTCCTCTGGAAACACCATATATTTT	CASSPDTGSSGNTIYF
TRBV27	-	-	TRBJ1-1	TGTGCCAGCAGCATCGGGGGAGCCATGAACACTGAAGCTTTCTTT	CASSIGGAMNTEAFF
TRBV4-1	-	-	TRBJ2-5	TGCGCCAGCAGCTCACGAGGGGCAGCTAAAGAGACCCAGTACTTC	CASSSRGAAKETQYF
TRBV27	TRBD1	-	TRBJ1-2	TGTGCCAGCAGTTTTGGGACAGGGTCGTATGGCTACACCTTC	CASSFGTGSYGYTF
TRBV11-2	-	once	TRBJ1-2	TGTGCCAGCAGCTTAGAGCGGGGTGGCTACACCTTC	CASSLERGGYTF
TRBV5-1	-	-	TRBJ2-3	TGCGCCAGCAGCCACGGACTAGGGGGAGGCGATACGCAGTATTTT	CASSHGLGGGDTQYF
TRBV7-9	TRBD1	-	TRBJ1-2	TGTGCCAGCAGCCCGGGACAGACAAACTATGGCTACACCTTC	CASSPGQTNYGYTF
TRBV4-1	TRBD1	once	TRBJ2-7	TGCGCCAGCAGCCCCACCGGGACAGAGGTCTACGAGCAGTACTTC	CASSPTGTEVYEQYF
TRBV30	-	once	TRBJ1-4	TGTGCCTGGAGCCCACAGGGAAGCGAAAAACTGTTTTTT	CAWSPQGSEKLFF
TRBV5-1	TRBD1	-	TRBJ1-6	TGCGCCAGCAGCGTGGACAGGGCTAATTCACCCCTCCACTTT	CASSVDRANSPLHF
TRBV3-1/TRBV3-2	TRBD1	-	TRBJ1-2	TGTGCCAGCAGCCATAGACAGGGGATAGGCTATGGCTACACCTTC	CASSHRQGIGYGYTF
TRBV24-1	TRBD2	-	TRBJ2-1	TGTGCCACCAGTGATTTAGAAGCGGGAGAGTTATATGAGCAGTTCTTC	CATSDLEAGELYEQFF
TRBV3-1/TRBV3-2	-	-	TRBJ2-5	TGTGCCAGCAGCCAAGTCGCACCGAGGGCGTTGGAGACCCAGTACTTC	CASSQVAPRALETQYF
TRBV5-1	TRBD1	-	TRBJ1-2	TGCGCCAGCAGCCCGCTACGGACAGGACCTAACTATGGCTACACCTTC	CASSPLRTGPNYGYTF